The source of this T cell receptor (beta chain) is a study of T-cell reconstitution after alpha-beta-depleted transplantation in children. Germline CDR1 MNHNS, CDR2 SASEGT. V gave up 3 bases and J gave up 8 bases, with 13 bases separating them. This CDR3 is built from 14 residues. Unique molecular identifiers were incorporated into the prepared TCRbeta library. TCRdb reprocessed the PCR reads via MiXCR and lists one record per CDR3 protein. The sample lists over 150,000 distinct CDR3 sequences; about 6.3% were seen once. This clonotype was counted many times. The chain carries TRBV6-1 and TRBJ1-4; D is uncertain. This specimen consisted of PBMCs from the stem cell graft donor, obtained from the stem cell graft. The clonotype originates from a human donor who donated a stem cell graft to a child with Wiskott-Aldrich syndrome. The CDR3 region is CASSDWGGKEKLFF. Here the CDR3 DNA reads TGTGCCAGCAGTGATTGGGGAGGGAAGGAAAAACTGTTTTTT.